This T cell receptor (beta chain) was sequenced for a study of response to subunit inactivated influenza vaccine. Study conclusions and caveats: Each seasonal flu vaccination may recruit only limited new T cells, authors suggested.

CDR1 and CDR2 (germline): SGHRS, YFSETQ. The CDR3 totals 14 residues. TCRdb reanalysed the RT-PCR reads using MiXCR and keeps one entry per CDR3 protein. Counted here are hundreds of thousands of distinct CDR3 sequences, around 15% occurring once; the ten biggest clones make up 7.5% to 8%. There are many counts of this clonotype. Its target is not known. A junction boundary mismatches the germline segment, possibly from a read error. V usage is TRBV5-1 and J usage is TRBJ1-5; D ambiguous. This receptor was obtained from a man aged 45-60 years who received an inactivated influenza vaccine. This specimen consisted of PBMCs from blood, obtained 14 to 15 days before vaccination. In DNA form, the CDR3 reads TGTGCCAGCAGTTTAGCGCCCGGCAATCAGCCCCAGCATTTT. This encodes CASSLAPGNQPQHF.